This TCR beta chain emerged from a study of CD4+ T cells in melanoma. Overall study findings and caveats: A reported correlation linked neoantigen-specific CD4+ T cells to CD8+, macrophage and B cell function. Diverse differentiation states were reported for melanoma neoantigen-specific CD4+ T cells.

Repertoires were generated with immunoSEQ multiplex PCR, while TCRdb's copy carries only in-frame clones and drops some. Among just under 10,000 clones listed, roughly 62% were seen once. The CDR3 is 15 residues long. V was clipped by 0 bases and J by 0 bases, with 8 bases between them. CDR1 and CDR2 from the germline V gene are SGHRS and YFSETQ. Regarding this clone: The antigen remains undetermined.

The rearrangement links TRBV5-1 to TRBJ2-3; D unresolved. The sample was cells from a culture (not recorded whether cultured in vitro). This TCR derives from a human donor with melanoma. CDR3 amino acids: CASSLGWGSTDTQYF. CDR3 DNA sequence: TGCGCCAGCAGCTTGGGATGGGGAAGCACAGATACGCAGTATTTT.